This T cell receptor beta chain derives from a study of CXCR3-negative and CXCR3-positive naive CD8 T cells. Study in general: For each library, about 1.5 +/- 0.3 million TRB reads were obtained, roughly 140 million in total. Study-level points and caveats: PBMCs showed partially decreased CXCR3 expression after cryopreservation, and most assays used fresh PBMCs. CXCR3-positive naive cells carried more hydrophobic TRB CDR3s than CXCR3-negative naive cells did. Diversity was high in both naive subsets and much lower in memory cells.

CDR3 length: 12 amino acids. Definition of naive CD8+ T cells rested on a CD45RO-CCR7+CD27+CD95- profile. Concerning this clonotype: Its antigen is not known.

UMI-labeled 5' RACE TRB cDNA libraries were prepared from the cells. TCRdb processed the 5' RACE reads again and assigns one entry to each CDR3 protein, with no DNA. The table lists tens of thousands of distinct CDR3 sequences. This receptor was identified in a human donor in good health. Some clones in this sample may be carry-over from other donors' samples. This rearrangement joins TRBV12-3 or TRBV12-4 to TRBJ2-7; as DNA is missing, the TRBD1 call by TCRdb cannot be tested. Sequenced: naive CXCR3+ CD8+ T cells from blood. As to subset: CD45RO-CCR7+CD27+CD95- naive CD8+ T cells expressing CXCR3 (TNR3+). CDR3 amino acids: CASTQGSYEQYF.